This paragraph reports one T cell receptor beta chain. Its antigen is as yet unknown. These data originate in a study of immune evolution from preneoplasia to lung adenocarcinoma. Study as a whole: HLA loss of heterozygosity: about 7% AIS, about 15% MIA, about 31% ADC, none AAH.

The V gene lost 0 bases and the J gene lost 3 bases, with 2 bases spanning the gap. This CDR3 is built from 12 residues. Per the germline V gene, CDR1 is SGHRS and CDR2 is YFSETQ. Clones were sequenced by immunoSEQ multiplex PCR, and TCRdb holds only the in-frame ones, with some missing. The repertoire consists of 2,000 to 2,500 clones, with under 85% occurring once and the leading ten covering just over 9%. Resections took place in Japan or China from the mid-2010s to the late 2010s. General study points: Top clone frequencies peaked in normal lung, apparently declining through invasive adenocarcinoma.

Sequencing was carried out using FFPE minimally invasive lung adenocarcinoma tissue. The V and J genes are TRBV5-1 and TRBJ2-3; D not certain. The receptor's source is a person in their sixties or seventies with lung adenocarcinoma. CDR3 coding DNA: TGCGCCAGCAGCTTGGTGACAGATACGCAGTATTTT. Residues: CASSLVTDTQYF.